This record covers a single TCR beta chain. Per germline, CDR1 SGHTA and CDR2 FQGNSA. The ends lost 5 bases at V and 7 bases at J; junction bases unmatched: 10. The CDR3 has 14 amino acids. The sample belongs to a study of blood T cell repertoires in COVID-19. Only in-frame clones appear in the TCRdb table, and some are missing; sequencing was by immunoSEQ multiplex PCR. The data hold about 230,000 clones, with 85% to 90% observed a single time. The sequencing input was peripheral blood. The TCR sequence derives from a woman aged 55-69 years with acute or convalescent COVID-19. J is TRBJ1-1 and V is TRBV7-2, with TRBD1 matching over 7 bases. The CDR3 spells CASSARGGIGEAFF. Here the CDR3 DNA reads TGTGCCAGCAGCGCCCGAGGGGGCATAGGTGAAGCTTTCTTT.